In its sample, the clone carrying this TCR beta chain was seen a few times. From germline, CDR1 is SGHRS and CDR2 YFSETQ. The V segment lost 0 bases and the J segment 6 bases; nucleotides outside the gene matches: 5. The CDR3 consists of 15 residues. These data are taken from a study of early T cells in non-severe SARS-CoV-2 infection. TCRdb reprocessed the 5' RACE reads with MiXCR, giving one entry per CDR3 protein. The sample holds about 90,000 distinct CDR3 sequences, roughly 12% seen once. The V and J genes are TRBV5-1 and TRBJ1-3; the match to TRBD1 covers 8 bases. The source material was whole blood, sampled at baseline. This receptor was taken from an adult who was a healthcare worker with PCR-confirmed SARS-CoV-2 infection or an uninfected control (not recorded which). Written as DNA, the CDR3 is TGCGCCAGCAGCTTGGACTCAGGGGGCGAAAACACCATATATTTT. This encodes CASSLDSGGENTIYF.